This TCR beta chain was identified during a study of cytomegalovirus exposure and HLA in healthy donors. Points from the study as a whole: The study labeled 180 or so TCR beta chains cytomegalovirus-associated. Later, an analysis showed that TCR beta chains associated with HLA were more clonally expanded than others that were equally common.

The donors gave bone marrow, and they were healthy. The primer mix had 60 Vbeta and 13 Jbeta primers. The protocol was immunoSEQ multiplex PCR, while the TCRdb copy is restricted to in-frame clones and leaves out a portion. Among over 150,000 clones listed, roughly three quarters were seen once. Of note for this clone: The target antigen is unknown.

Sequenced: PBMCs. The clonotype was recovered from a male donor in good health and CMV-seropositive.

CDR3 sequence: CASSWGGNTEAFF. CDR3 in DNA: TGTGCCAGCAGCTGGGGAGGGAACACTGAAGCTTTCTTT. The chain couples TRBV7-9 to TRBJ1-1, with D unresolved. The CDR3 extends over 13 amino acids. Trimming took off 4 bases at V and 1 base at J, with 7 bases between the two ends. Germline V gene lookup returns CDR1 SEHNR and CDR2 FQNEAQ (reference sequence).